These T cell receptor beta chains were read from a single sample in a study of beta chain features in type 1 diabetes. Sequencing used immunoSEQ multiplex PCR; TCRdb keeps in-frame clones, though not all of them. Here the sample spans about 150,000 clones, 11% being singletons. The sample was central memory CD4+ T cells from blood. Source of these receptors: a young man in good health. The CDR3 runs from the conserved cysteine through the conserved F or W. A D gene is named only where the DNA matches it firmly. Size is stated for part of the rows, as once, few or many counts, or as a class when the clone is expanded.

cdr3_nt: TGCAGCGTTGGAGGAGTGGGCAGTTCGAACACTGAAGCTTTCTTT
cdr3_aa: CSVGGVGSSNTEAFF
j_call: TRBJ1-1
v_call: TRBV29-1
d_call: .
clone_size: .

cdr3_nt: TGTGCCAGCAGTGCCTACAATGAGCAGTTCTTC
cdr3_aa: CASSAYNEQFF
j_call: TRBJ2-1
v_call: TRBV6-1
d_call: .
clone_size: few

cdr3_nt: TGTGCCAGCAGCTCGACAGGGGGCGAACTCAATGAGCAGTTCTTC
cdr3_aa: CASSSTGGELNEQFF
j_call: TRBJ2-1
v_call: TRBV5-6
d_call: TRBD1
clone_size: .

cdr3_nt: TGCGCCAGCAGCCAAATCCGACTAGCGAAAAGGAATGAGCAGTTCTTC
cdr3_aa: CASSQIRLAKRNEQFF
j_call: TRBJ2-1
v_call: TRBV4-3
d_call: TRBD2
clone_size: .

cdr3_nt: TGTGCCAGCAGCTTGTTCAGGGGGCTCTACGAGCAGTACTTC
cdr3_aa: CASSLFRGLYEQYF
j_call: TRBJ2-7
v_call: TRBV11-2
d_call: TRBD1
clone_size: .

cdr3_nt: TGTGCCAGCAGCCCGGGGGGGATGAACACCGGGGAGCTGTTTTTT
cdr3_aa: CASSPGGMNTGELFF
j_call: TRBJ2-2
v_call: TRBV28
d_call: TRBD2
clone_size: .

cdr3_nt: TGCGCCACCAGCAGGGGGCTGGGTAATGAGCAGTTCTTC
cdr3_aa: CATSRGLGNEQFF
j_call: TRBJ2-1
v_call: TRBV4-3
d_call: TRBD1
clone_size: .

cdr3_nt: TGTGCCAGCAGCTTCCCAGTATGGTACAATGAGCAGTTCTTC
cdr3_aa: CASSFPVWYNEQFF
j_call: TRBJ2-1
v_call: TRBV11-2
d_call: .
clone_size: .

cdr3_nt: TGTGCCACTAGACAGGCCGCAACTAATGAAAAACTGTTTTTT
cdr3_aa: CATRQAATNEKLFF
j_call: TRBJ1-4
v_call: TRBV10-3
d_call: .
clone_size: .

cdr3_nt: TGTGCCAGCAGCTTCAGGGGGGGATACCAAGAGACCCAGTACTTC
cdr3_aa: CASSFRGGYQETQYF
j_call: TRBJ2-5
v_call: TRBV7-2
d_call: .
clone_size: .

cdr3_nt: TGTGCCAGCAGCGCCGTCACAGATACGCAGTATTTT
cdr3_aa: CASSAVTDTQYF
j_call: TRBJ2-3
v_call: TRBV11-2
d_call: .
clone_size: .

cdr3_nt: TGTGCCAGCAGTGAAGTATCTAGCGGGAGTGGGGAGCTGTTTTTT
cdr3_aa: CASSEVSSGSGELFF
j_call: TRBJ2-2
v_call: TRBV2
d_call: TRBD2
clone_size: few

cdr3_nt: TGTGCCTGGAGTGTGGGGGGAGCCTACGAGCAGTACTTC
cdr3_aa: CAWSVGGAYEQYF
j_call: TRBJ2-7
v_call: TRBV30
d_call: .
clone_size: .

cdr3_nt: TGTGCCAGCAGCTCAGCCCCGGACAGGGGCCATTCACCCCTCCACTTT
cdr3_aa: CASSSAPDRGHSPLHF
j_call: TRBJ1-6
v_call: TRBV9
d_call: TRBD1
clone_size: .

cdr3_nt: TGTGCCAGCAGCTTAGGAGGCAGCTACGAGCAGTACTTC
cdr3_aa: CASSLGGSYEQYF
j_call: TRBJ2-7
v_call: TRBV11-1
d_call: .
clone_size: .

cdr3_nt: TGTGCCAGCAGTTACTCGAAGGCCTACGAGCAGTACTTC
cdr3_aa: CASSYSKAYEQYF
j_call: TRBJ2-7
v_call: TRBV6-6
d_call: .
clone_size: few

cdr3_nt: TGTGCCTGGAAAACGAAAGGACAGGGGTACGAGCAGTACTTC
cdr3_aa: CAWKTKGQGYEQYF
j_call: TRBJ2-7
v_call: TRBV30
d_call: TRBD1
clone_size: .

cdr3_nt: TGTGCCACCAGCAGATCCCCCGAAGCGGATACGCAGTATTTT
cdr3_aa: CATSRSPEADTQYF
j_call: TRBJ2-3
v_call: TRBV15
d_call: .
clone_size: few

cdr3_nt: TGTGCCAGCAGTTACGGGAGGCGGAATTCACCCCTCCACTTT
cdr3_aa: CASSYGRRNSPLHF
j_call: TRBJ1-6
v_call: TRBV6-5
d_call: .
clone_size: .

cdr3_nt: TGTGCCAGCAGCGGGACTAGCGCTAGCACAGATACGCAGTATTTT
cdr3_aa: CASSGTSASTDTQYF
j_call: TRBJ2-3
v_call: TRBV2
d_call: TRBD2
clone_size: .

cdr3_nt: TGTGCCAGCAGTCCAGGAGCGGGGAAAGGTAGGAACGAGCAGTACTTC
cdr3_aa: CASSPGAGKGRNEQYF
j_call: TRBJ2-7
v_call: TRBV28
d_call: TRBD2
clone_size: .

cdr3_nt: TGTGCCAGCAGCGTGGACAGATATGGCTACACCTTC
cdr3_aa: CASSVDRYGYTF
j_call: TRBJ1-2
v_call: TRBV9
d_call: .
clone_size: .

cdr3_nt: TGTGCCAGCACCCCAAGCAAGGGCTCCTACAATGAGCAGTTCTTC
cdr3_aa: CASTPSKGSYNEQFF
j_call: TRBJ2-1
v_call: TRBV28
d_call: .
clone_size: few

cdr3_nt: TGTGCCATCAGAGGACAGGGTTTGAAGACCGGGGAGCTGTTTTTT
cdr3_aa: CAIRGQGLKTGELFF
j_call: TRBJ2-2
v_call: TRBV10-3
d_call: TRBD1
clone_size: .

cdr3_nt: TGCGCCAGCAGCACTCAACCGGGACAGGGTTACAATGAGCAGTTCTTC
cdr3_aa: CASSTQPGQGYNEQFF
j_call: TRBJ2-1
v_call: TRBV5-1
d_call: TRBD1
clone_size: .

cdr3_nt: TGTGCCACCAAAGGGGGGACCTACAATGAGCAGTTCTTC
cdr3_aa: CATKGGTYNEQFF
j_call: TRBJ2-1
v_call: TRBV10-3
d_call: .
clone_size: .

cdr3_nt: TGTGCCAGCAGCTTGTTTGCAGGGACGGAGCAGCCCCAGCATTTT
cdr3_aa: CASSLFAGTEQPQHF
j_call: TRBJ1-5
v_call: TRBV7-3
d_call: .
clone_size: few

cdr3_nt: TGTGCCAGCAGTGAATACGGAGGGGACTATGGCTACACCTTC
cdr3_aa: CASSEYGGDYGYTF
j_call: TRBJ1-2
v_call: TRBV25-1
d_call: .
clone_size: .

cdr3_nt: TGTGCCAACCGGGACGGCTACAATGAGCAGTTCTTC
cdr3_aa: CANRDGYNEQFF
j_call: TRBJ2-1
v_call: TRBV10-3
d_call: .
clone_size: many

cdr3_nt: TGCGCCAGCAGCTTGGGGAGCGGGACCCCCTACAATGAGCAGTTCTTC
cdr3_aa: CASSLGSGTPYNEQFF
j_call: TRBJ2-1
v_call: TRBV5-1
d_call: TRBD2
clone_size: many

cdr3_nt: TGTGCCAGCCGGGGGACAGGACGTAACTATGGCTACACCTTC
cdr3_aa: CASRGTGRNYGYTF
j_call: TRBJ1-2
v_call: TRBV28
d_call: TRBD1
clone_size: .

cdr3_nt: TGTGCCAGCAGCAAAGATGCCAGCCCATACGAGCAGTACTTC
cdr3_aa: CASSKDASPYEQYF
j_call: TRBJ2-7
v_call: TRBV21-1
d_call: .
clone_size: few

cdr3_nt: TGCGCCAGCAGCCAAGAAGCATGGAACACCGGGGAGCTGTTTTTT
cdr3_aa: CASSQEAWNTGELFF
j_call: TRBJ2-2
v_call: TRBV4-3
d_call: .
clone_size: few

cdr3_nt: TGTGCCAGCAGCCGCGCTGGGGCCAACGTCCTGACTTTC
cdr3_aa: CASSRAGANVLTF
j_call: TRBJ2-6
v_call: TRBV16
d_call: .
clone_size: few

cdr3_nt: TGTGCCAGTAGTATCAGGACAGAATCCTACGAGCAGTACTTC
cdr3_aa: CASSIRTESYEQYF
j_call: TRBJ2-7
v_call: TRBV19
d_call: .
clone_size: .

cdr3_nt: TGTGCCAGCAGCTTGGTTACTGTGGAGACCCAGTACTTC
cdr3_aa: CASSLVTVETQYF
j_call: TRBJ2-5
v_call: TRBV5-4
d_call: .
clone_size: .

cdr3_nt: TGCAGCGTTGGGGGGAGGATTCATGGCTACACCTTC
cdr3_aa: CSVGGRIHGYTF
j_call: TRBJ1-2
v_call: TRBV29-1
d_call: .
clone_size: few

cdr3_nt: TGTGCCAGCAGCCAAAGGACAGCGGAAAAACTGTTTTTT
cdr3_aa: CASSQRTAEKLFF
j_call: TRBJ1-4
v_call: TRBV4-2
d_call: .
clone_size: few

cdr3_nt: TGTGCCAGCAGCTTAGGGTTCAATGAGCAGTTCTTC
cdr3_aa: CASSLGFNEQFF
j_call: TRBJ2-1
v_call: TRBV7-2
d_call: .
clone_size: .

cdr3_nt: TGTGCCAGCAGCAAGGCCCGCCGGGCTAACACTGAAGCTTTCTTT
cdr3_aa: CASSKARRANTEAFF
j_call: TRBJ1-1
v_call: TRBV14
d_call: .
clone_size: .

cdr3_nt: TGTGCCAGCAGCCGCTCCTACGAGCAGTACTTC
cdr3_aa: CASSRSYEQYF
j_call: TRBJ2-7
v_call: TRBV7-8
d_call: .
clone_size: .

cdr3_nt: TGTGCCAGCTGCCCCAACACAGGGCTTAATGAAAAACTGTTTTTT
cdr3_aa: CASCPNTGLNEKLFF
j_call: TRBJ1-4
v_call: TRBV18
d_call: .
clone_size: few

cdr3_nt: TGTGCCAGCAGCCTTCGACGGATGAGCTCCTATAATTCACCCCTCCACTTT
cdr3_aa: CASSLRRMSSYNSPLHF
j_call: TRBJ1-6
v_call: TRBV7-2
d_call: .
clone_size: few

cdr3_nt: TGCGCCAGCAGCTTGGCCCAGGCTAGAGATACGCAGTATTTT
cdr3_aa: CASSLAQARDTQYF
j_call: TRBJ2-3
v_call: TRBV5-1
d_call: .
clone_size: .

cdr3_nt: TGTGCCAGCAGCGTAGCAGGAAAGGGTGAAAAACTGTTTTTT
cdr3_aa: CASSVAGKGEKLFF
j_call: TRBJ1-4
v_call: TRBV9
d_call: .
clone_size: .

cdr3_nt: TGTGCCAGCAGCTTGGCCGGCGGACCCCGCCCCGGGGAGCTGTTTTTT
cdr3_aa: CASSLAGGPRPGELFF
j_call: TRBJ2-2
v_call: TRBV5-4
d_call: .
clone_size: many

cdr3_nt: TGTGCCAGTAGTATAGCGGGCCCCGCTAACTATGGCTACACCTTC
cdr3_aa: CASSIAGPANYGYTF
j_call: TRBJ1-2
v_call: TRBV19
d_call: .
clone_size: few

cdr3_nt: TGTGCCAGCAGCGCAGGGGGCGAAGAGACCCAGTACTTC
cdr3_aa: CASSAGGEETQYF
j_call: TRBJ2-5
v_call: TRBV25-1
d_call: TRBD1
clone_size: few

cdr3_nt: TGTGCCAGCAGCAAAGGGACAGGCACAGATACGCAGTATTTT
cdr3_aa: CASSKGTGTDTQYF
j_call: TRBJ2-3
v_call: TRBV14
d_call: TRBD1
clone_size: few

cdr3_nt: TGTGCCAGCACCCTGGGAACAGGGCTTCCCTCACCCCTCCACTTT
cdr3_aa: CASTLGTGLPSPLHF
j_call: TRBJ1-6
v_call: TRBV2
d_call: .
clone_size: few

cdr3_nt: TGTGCCTGGAGAGAGGGGGCGGGGACCCAGTACTTC
cdr3_aa: CAWREGAGTQYF
j_call: TRBJ2-5
v_call: TRBV30
d_call: TRBD1
clone_size: many

cdr3_nt: TGTGCCAGTAGTGTCGGGACAGAAGCTCGTGGCTACACCTTC
cdr3_aa: CASSVGTEARGYTF
j_call: TRBJ1-2
v_call: TRBV19
d_call: TRBD1
clone_size: .

cdr3_nt: TGCAGCGTTGGGGACAGAAACTATGGCTACACCTTC
cdr3_aa: CSVGDRNYGYTF
j_call: TRBJ1-2
v_call: TRBV29-1
d_call: TRBD1
clone_size: few

cdr3_nt: TGTGCCAGCAGCTTGGGGGGAGTTACTTCCGAGCAGTACTTC
cdr3_aa: CASSLGGVTSEQYF
j_call: TRBJ2-7
v_call: TRBV7-2
d_call: .
clone_size: few

cdr3_nt: TGCGCCAGCGCCGGGACAGGGGGCTCTTTCAGGGAGACCCAGTACTTC
cdr3_aa: CASAGTGGSFRETQYF
j_call: TRBJ2-5
v_call: TRBV5-1
d_call: TRBD1
clone_size: .